The TCR beta chain described here comes from a study of OX40 agonist ivuxolimab in advanced cancers. The table lists this clone with a count of one. CDR3 length equals 13 residues. V lost 8 bases to trimming and J lost 5 bases, with 10 bases between them. From germline, CDR1 is MDHEN and CDR2 SYDVKM. Here immunoSEQ multiplex PCR was the method, and the copy in TCRdb shows in-frame clones only, minus some. The repertoire has tens of thousands of clones, approximately 86% of them found once; the top ten carry approximately 0.99%. This sample comprised CD4+ or CD8+ T cells sorted from blood, obtained in a trial of the OX40 agonist ivuxolimab. The rearrangement joins TRBV28 to TRBJ1-6; D remains unclear. This receptor was identified in an adult with an advanced solid tumor such as melanoma, head and neck, liver or kidney cancer. The CDR3 is CASFDIDNSPLHF. DNA for the CDR3: TGTGCCAGCTTTGACATTGATAATTCACCCCTCCACTTT.